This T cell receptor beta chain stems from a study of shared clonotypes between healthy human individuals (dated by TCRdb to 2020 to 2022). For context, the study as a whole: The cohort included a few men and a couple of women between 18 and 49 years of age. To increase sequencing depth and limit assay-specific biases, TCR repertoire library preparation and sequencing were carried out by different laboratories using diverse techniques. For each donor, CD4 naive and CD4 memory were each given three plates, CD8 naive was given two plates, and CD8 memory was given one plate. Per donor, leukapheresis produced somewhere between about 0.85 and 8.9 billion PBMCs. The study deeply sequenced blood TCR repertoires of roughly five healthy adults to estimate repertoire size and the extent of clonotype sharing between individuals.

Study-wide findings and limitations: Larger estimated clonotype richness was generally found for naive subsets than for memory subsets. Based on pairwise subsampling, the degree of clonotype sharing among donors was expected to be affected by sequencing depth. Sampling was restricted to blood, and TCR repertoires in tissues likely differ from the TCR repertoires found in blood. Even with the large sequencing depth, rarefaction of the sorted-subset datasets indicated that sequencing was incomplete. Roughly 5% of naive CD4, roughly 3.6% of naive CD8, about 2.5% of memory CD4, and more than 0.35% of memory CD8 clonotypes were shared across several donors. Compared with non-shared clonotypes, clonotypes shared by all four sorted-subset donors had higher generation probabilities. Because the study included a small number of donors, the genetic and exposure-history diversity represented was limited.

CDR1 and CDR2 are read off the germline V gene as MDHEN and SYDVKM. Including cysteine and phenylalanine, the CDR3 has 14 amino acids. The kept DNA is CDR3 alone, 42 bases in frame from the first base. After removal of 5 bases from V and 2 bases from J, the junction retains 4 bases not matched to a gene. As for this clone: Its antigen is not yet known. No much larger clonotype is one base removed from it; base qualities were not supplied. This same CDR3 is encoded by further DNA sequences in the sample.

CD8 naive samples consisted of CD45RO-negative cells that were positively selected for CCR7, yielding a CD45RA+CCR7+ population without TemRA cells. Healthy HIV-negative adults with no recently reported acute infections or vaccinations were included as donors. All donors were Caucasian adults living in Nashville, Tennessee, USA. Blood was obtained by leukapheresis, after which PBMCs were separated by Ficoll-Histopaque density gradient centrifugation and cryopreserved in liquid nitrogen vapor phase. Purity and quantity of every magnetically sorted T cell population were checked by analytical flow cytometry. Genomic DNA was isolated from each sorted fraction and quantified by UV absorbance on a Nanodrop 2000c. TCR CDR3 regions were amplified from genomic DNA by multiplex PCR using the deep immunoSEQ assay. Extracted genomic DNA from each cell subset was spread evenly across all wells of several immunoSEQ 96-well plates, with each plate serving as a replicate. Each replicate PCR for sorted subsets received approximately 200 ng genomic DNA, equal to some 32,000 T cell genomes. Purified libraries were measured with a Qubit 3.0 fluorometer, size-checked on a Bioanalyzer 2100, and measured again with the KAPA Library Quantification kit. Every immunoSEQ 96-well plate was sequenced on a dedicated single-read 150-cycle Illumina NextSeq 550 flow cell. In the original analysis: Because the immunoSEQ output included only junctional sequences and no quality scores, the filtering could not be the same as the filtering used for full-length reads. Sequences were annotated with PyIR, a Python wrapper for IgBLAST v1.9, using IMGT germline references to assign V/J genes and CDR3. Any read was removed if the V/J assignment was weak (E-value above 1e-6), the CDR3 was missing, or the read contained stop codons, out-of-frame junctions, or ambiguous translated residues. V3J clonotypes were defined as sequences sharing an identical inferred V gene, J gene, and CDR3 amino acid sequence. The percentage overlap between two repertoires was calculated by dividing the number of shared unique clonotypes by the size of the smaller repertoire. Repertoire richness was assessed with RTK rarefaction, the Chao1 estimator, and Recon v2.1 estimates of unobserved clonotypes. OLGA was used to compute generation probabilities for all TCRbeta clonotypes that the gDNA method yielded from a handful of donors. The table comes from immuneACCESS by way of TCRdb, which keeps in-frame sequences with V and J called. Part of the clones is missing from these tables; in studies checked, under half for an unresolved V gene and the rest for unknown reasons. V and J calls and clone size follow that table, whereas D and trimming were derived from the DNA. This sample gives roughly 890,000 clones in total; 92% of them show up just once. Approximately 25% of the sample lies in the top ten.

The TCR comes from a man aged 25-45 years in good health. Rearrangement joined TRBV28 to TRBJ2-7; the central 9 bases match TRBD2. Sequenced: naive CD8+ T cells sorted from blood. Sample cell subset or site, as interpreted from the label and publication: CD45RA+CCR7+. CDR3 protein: CASSPRLAAYEQYF. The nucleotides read TGTGCCAGCAGTCCCCGACTAGCGGCCTACGAGCAGTACTTC.